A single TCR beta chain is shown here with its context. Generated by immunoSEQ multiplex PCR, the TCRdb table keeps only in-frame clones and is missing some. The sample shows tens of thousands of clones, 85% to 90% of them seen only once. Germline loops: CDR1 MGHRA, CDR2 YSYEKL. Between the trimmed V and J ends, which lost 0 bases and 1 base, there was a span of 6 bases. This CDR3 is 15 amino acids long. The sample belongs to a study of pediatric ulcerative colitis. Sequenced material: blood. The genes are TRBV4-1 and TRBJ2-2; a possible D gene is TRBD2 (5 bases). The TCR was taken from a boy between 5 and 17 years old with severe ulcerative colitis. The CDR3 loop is CASSQDRENTGELFF. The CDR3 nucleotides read TGCGCCAGCAGCCAAGATCGGGAGAACACCGGGGAGCTGTTTTTT.